Below are 21 T cell receptor beta chains sequenced from a single sample in a study of glioma-infiltrating T cells after dendritic cell vaccination. Described time point: after dendritic cell vaccination, including at tumor progression/relapse. Sequenced by immunoSEQ multiplex PCR; TCRdb stores in-frame clones only, minus some. The data hold 90,000 to 95,000 clones, with more than 80% observed a single time. The material sequenced was blood, taken after dendritic cell vaccination. All receptors derive from a human donor with glioblastoma.

The chain couples TRBV19 to TRBJ2-5; 7 nucleotides align to TRBD2. Trimming removed 10 bases from V and 6 bases from J; junction bases left unmatched: 11. Germline CDR1 is LNHDA and CDR2 is SQIVND (reference sequence). The CDR3 has 13 residues. DNA for the CDR3: TGTGCCATCGGGGAGGGGAGCGGAAAGACCCAGTACTTC. The encoded protein is CAIGEGSGKTQYF.

V gene TRBV9 combines with J gene TRBJ2-2; D is possibly TRBD1 (6 bases). The CDR3 contains 16 residues. V lost 0 bases to trimming and J lost 0 bases, with 9 bases between them. Per germline, CDR1 SGDLS and CDR2 YYNGEE. CDR3 amino acids: CASSVGGHSNTGELFF. Here the CDR3 DNA reads TGTGCCAGCAGCGTAGGGGGACACTCGAACACCGGGGAGCTGTTTTTT.

This chain links TRBV2 with TRBJ1-5; 8 bases are a match to TRBD1. Looked up from germline, CDR1 is SNHLY and CDR2 is FYNNEI. There are 14 residues in the CDR3. Losses at the gene ends were 7 bases for V and 2 bases for J; bases not matched to a gene: 4. The CDR3 region has the DNA TGTGCCAGCACTCTGGGACAGGGCAATCAGCCCCAGCATTTT. It yields the protein CASTLGQGNQPQHF.

This chain connects TRBV11-3 to TRBJ2-2; a weak D match, TRBD1 (6 bases). Germline CDR1 is SGHNT and CDR2 is YENEEA. V was trimmed by 3 bases and J by 7 bases, leaving 12 bases between them. The CDR3 length is 14 residues. CDR3 residues: CASSFQGMGGELFF. The DNA for the CDR3 is TGTGCCAGCAGCTTTCAGGGGATGGGCGGGGAGCTGTTTTTT. The full variable domain, in which reference TRBV11-3 and TRBJ2-2 provide the parts outside the CDR3, is EAGVVQSPRYKIIEKKQPVAFWCNPISGHNTLYWYLQNLGQGPELLIRYENEEAVDDSQLPKDRFSAERLKGVDSTLKIQPAELGDSAVYLCASSFQGMGGELFFGEGSRLTVL.

This clone has only one observation. The chain has TRBV5-1 and TRBJ1-6; 8 positions agree with TRBD1. The CDR3 has 15 amino acids. V was pared by 4 bases and J by 9 bases, with 9 bases of the junction left unmatched. Germline CDR1 reads SGHRS; CDR2 reads YFSETQ. CDR3 coding DNA: TGCGCCAGCAGCCTGGCGGGACAGGTCGGTTCACCCCTCCACTTT. Its protein is CASSLAGQVGSPLHF.

The V gene is TRBV13, the J gene TRBJ2-5; TRBD2 is a possible D gene (7 bases). The V end was cut by 0 bases, the J end by 4 bases, with 15 bases between. CDR1 and CDR2 (germline): PRHDT, FYEKMQ (reference sequence). The CDR3 covers 16 residues. The CDR3 here is CASSLGLNGGPETQYF. The CDR3 nucleotides are TGTGCCAGCAGCTTAGGCCTCAACGGGGGGCCAGAGACCCAGTACTTC.

This clone was seen only a few times. The rearrangement joins TRBV29-1 to TRBJ2-1, with 13 bases matching TRBD2. The trim removed 5 bases at V and 10 bases at J, leaving 5 bases unmatched. Germline CDR1 reads SQVTM; CDR2 reads ANQGSEA. This CDR3 spans 13 amino acids. DNA of the CDR3: TGCAGCGTTTTTCGGGGACTAGCGGGGGAGCAGTTCTTC. Protein sequence: CSVFRGLAGEQFF.

This chain connects TRBV10-3 to TRBJ2-7; 8 bases match TRBD2. After removal of 6 bases from V and 6 bases from J, the junction contained 10 bases not matched to a gene. CDR1 and CDR2 (germline): ENHRY, SYGVKD. The CDR3 sequence is 14 residues long. CDR3 loop: CAISQGLELVEQYF. DNA of the CDR3: TGTGCCATCAGCCAGGGACTAGAGTTGGTCGAGCAGTACTTC.

The chain uses TRBV27 and TRBJ2-3; 9 positions agree with TRBD2. The germline gives CDR1 MNHEY, CDR2 SMNVEV (reference sequence). V dropped 1 base and J dropped 5; count of bases not matched to a gene: 7. This CDR3 region has 16 residues. CDR3 in DNA: TGTGCCAGCAGTTTATTAGCGGGGGCTGGAGGAGATACGCAGTATTTT. This sequence encodes CASSLLAGAGGDTQYF.

The sample holds a few counts of this clone. J is TRBJ2-1 and V is TRBV9; D ambiguous. This CDR3 region has 11 residues. Trimming took 3 bases from V and 10 from J, leaving 8 bases between them. Germline V lookup: CDR1 SGDLS, CDR2 YYNGEE. The CDR3: CASSASREQFF. CDR3 nucleotide sequence: TGTGCCAGCAGCGCCTCTAGAGAGCAGTTCTTC.

V usage is TRBV5-1 and J usage is TRBJ2-2; 8 nucleotides align to TRBD2. Germline loops: CDR1 SGHRS, CDR2 YFSETQ. The length of the CDR3 is 17 residues. The trim removed 0 bases at V and 5 bases at J, leaving 9 bases unmatched. The CDR3 coding sequence is TGCGCCAGCAGCTTGGCCCCGGGGGGGGGCAGAACCGGGGAGCTGTTTTTT. It yields the protein CASSLAPGGGRTGELFF.

The chain recombines TRBV7-2 with TRBJ2-7; 7 nucleotides line up with TRBD2. V dropped 0 bases and J dropped 7; count of bases not matched to a gene: 12. This CDR3 has 16 amino acids. Germline V lookup: CDR1 SGHTA, CDR2 FQGNSA. Here the CDR3 DNA reads TGTGCCAGCAGCTTAGCAGCGGCGGGGGTGAGTGGAGAGCAGTACGTC. Amino acid sequence: CASSLAAAGVSGEQYV.

The chain uses TRBV7-3 and TRBJ1-1; D is ambiguous. The CDR3 totals 14 residues. Germline V CDR1 and CDR2: SGHTA, FQGTGA. V lost 6 bases, J lost 3 bases, and 14 bases lay in between. CDR3 sequence reads: CASSSTPTDTEAFF. CDR3 nucleotides: TGTGCCAGCAGTTCGACCCCCACAGACACTGAAGCTTTCTTT.

The rearrangement links TRBV20-1 to TRBJ1-1; maybe TRBD1 (6 bases). This CDR3 has 11 residues. Trimming removed 8 bases from V and 1 base from J, with 8 bases in between. The germline CDR1 and CDR2 sequences are DFQATT and SNEGSKA (reference sequence). The CDR3 region is CSRQENTEAFF. The CDR3 DNA follows: TGCAGTAGACAGGAGAACACTGAAGCTTTCTTT.

The rearrangement links TRBV7-8 to TRBJ1-5, with D unclear. There are 16 residues in the CDR3. Germline V gene data show CDR1 as SGHVS and CDR2 as FQNEAQ. The V end lost 7 bases, the J end lost 1 base, and 17 bases lay between the germline ends. DNA for the CDR3: TGTGCCAGCATCCTTGGAGCCCCCCAGAGCAATCAGCCCCAGCATTTT. Translating gives CASILGAPQSNQPQHF. The complete variable domain, with remaining parts taken from reference TRBV7-8 and TRBJ1-5, reads GAGVSQSPRYKVAKRGQDVALRCDPISGHVSLFWYQQALGQGPEFLTYFQNEAQLDKSGLPSDRFFAERPEGSVSTLKIQRTQQEDSAVYLCASILGAPQSNQPQHFGDGTRLSIL.

The chain couples TRBV9 to TRBJ2-5, with D possibly matching TRBD2 (5 bases). The CDR3 sequence is 16 residues long. With 3 bases removed from V and 2 bases from J, the gap between germline ends came to 17 bases. Germline V gene sequence: CDR1 SGDLS, CDR2 YYNGEE. In DNA form, the CDR3 reads TGTGCCAGCAGCGCGCAGCCGGCGGGCATGCAAGAGACCCAGTACTTC. Amino acid sequence: CASSAQPAGMQETQYF.

J is TRBJ1-2 and V is TRBV7-9; TRBD1 matches 12 bases. Germline loops: CDR1 SEHNR, CDR2 FQNEAQ (reference sequence). Trimming at V came to 4 bases and at J to 3 bases, leaving 6 bases not matched to a gene. This CDR3 has 16 residues. The chain's CDR3 is CASSSTGTGGHYGYTF. CDR3 in DNA: TGTGCCAGCAGCTCGACCGGGACAGGGGGCCACTATGGCTACACCTTC.

This rearrangement joins TRBV7-9 to TRBJ2-3; 10 nucleotides line up with TRBD2. The J segment lost 3 bases and the V segment lost 0 bases, leaving 0 bases of the junction unmatched. CDR1 is SEHNR, CDR2 FQNEAQ, per germline (reference sequence). This CDR3 has 15 residues. CDR3 DNA sequence: TGTGCCAGCAGCTTAGCTAGCGGGGGGACAGATACGCAGTATTTT. It yields the protein CASSLASGGTDTQYF.

A single count supports this clone. This sequence joins TRBV19 and TRBJ2-1, with D unresolved. This CDR3 is built from 14 residues. Germline V gene data show CDR1 as LNHDA and CDR2 as SQIVND (reference sequence). V was cut by 8 bases and J by 0 bases, with 11 bases left in between. In DNA form, the CDR3 reads TGTGCCAGTCGCCAGTCTGCCTCCTACAATGAGCAGTTCTTC. This encodes CASRQSASYNEQFF.

The rearrangement uses TRBV6-5 and TRBJ1-2; D gene unclear. There are 12 residues in the CDR3. Germline-derived CDR1 and CDR2 are MNHEY and SVGAGI. The ends were cut back, 5 bases at V and 7 bases at J, with 11 bases in the middle. The CDR3 reads CASSGIRGGYTF. The DNA for the CDR3 is TGTGCCAGCAGTGGGATTCGGGGTGGCTACACCTTC.

This chain connects TRBV6-1 to TRBJ1-2; 12 positions match TRBD1. Trimming took 11 bases from V and 13 from J; bases not matched to a gene: 14. The CDR3 is 13 residues long. Per germline, CDR1 MNHNS and CDR2 SASEGT. CDR3 sequence: CAGGDRGHKVPTF. The CDR3 bases are TGTGCCGGAGGGGACAGGGGGCATAAGGTCCCCACCTTC.